This T cell receptor beta chain was found in a study of shared clonotypes between healthy human individuals. Terminally differentiated effector memory CD45RA+ cells were excluded by CCR7 positive selection of CD45RO-negative cells. Methods used by the authors: In the immunoSEQ data, sequences were junction-only and lacked quality scores, so filtering differed. Assay: immunoSEQ multiplex PCR; the TCRdb copy retains only in-frame clones and omits some. V, J and clone size are those of that table, while D and trimming were read from the DNA. This sample has hundreds of thousands of clones, with 90% to 95% found just once. Regarding this clone: This specimen includes other DNA sequences encoding the same CDR3.

V lost 0 bases and J 0 bases, leaving 6 bases between the germline ends. Germline V gene lookup returns CDR1 LNHNV and CDR2 YYDKDF (reference sequence). The CDR3 runs to 15 residues. V is TRBV15 and J is TRBJ2-1; D is undetermined. The source material was naive CD8+ T cells sorted from blood. The sequence derives from a man aged 30 to 39 in good health. CDR3 DNA: TGTGCCACCAGCAGAGAAAGGAGCTCCTACAATGAGCAGTTCTTC. The encoded protein is CATSRERSSYNEQFF.